Shown below are 29 T cell receptor beta chains from a single sample sequenced in a study of cytomegalovirus exposure and HLA in healthy donors. The PCR contained 60 Vbeta and 13 Jbeta primers. TCRdb's copy holds only in-frame clones and misses some; the assay was immunoSEQ multiplex PCR. This table has tens of thousands of clones, 67% appearing once. The sample consisted of PBMCs. The receptors here all came from a man aged 25 to 40 in good health and CMV-seronegative.

This clone was seen a single time. The V and J genes are TRBV13 and TRBJ1-1; D may be TRBD1 (6 bases). Germline values: CDR1 PRHDT, CDR2 FYEKMQ (reference sequence). V was pared by 0 bases and J by 5 bases, with 10 bases between. CDR3 length: 14 amino acids. For the CDR3, the DNA is TGTGCCAGCAGCTTAGGAACAGGGTTGACTGAAGCTTTCTTT. It translates to CASSLGTGLTEAFF.

The chain links TRBV21-1 to TRBJ2-5; no DNA check was done on the table's D call, TRBD2. TRBV21-1 is a recognized pseudogene. This CDR3 contains 14 residues. The CDR3 sequence is CASSKKTGGETQYF. The CDR3 DNA sequence: TGTGCCAGCAGCAAAAAGACCGGGGGAGAGACCCAGTACTTC.

The chain recombines TRBV4-1 with TRBJ1-2; 9 bases are shared with TRBD1. The CDR3 has 18 amino acids. CDR1 MGHRA and CDR2 YSYEKL come from the germline V gene. Trimming removed 0 bases from V and 3 bases from J; junction bases left unmatched: 11. The CDR3 bases are TGCGCCAGCAGCCAAGATCGGTCCCTAACAGGGGGCCACTATGGCTACACCTTC. Translated: CASSQDRSLTGGHYGYTF.

The count of this clone is one. The J gene is TRBJ1-4, the V gene TRBV28, with 9 bases fitting TRBD1. Germline trimming cut 7 bases from V and 0 bases from J; bases unmatched to any gene: 9. Looked up from germline, CDR1 is MDHEN and CDR2 is SYDVKM. The CDR3 has 17 residues. The CDR3 DNA reads TGTGCCAGCATCACTAGGGGGACAGGGCCAACTAATGAAAAACTGTTTTTT. Encoded protein: CASITRGTGPTNEKLFF. The entire variable domain, with the rest obtained from reference TRBV28 and TRBJ1-4, is as follows: DVKVTQSSRYLVKRTGEKVFLECVQDMDHENMFWYRQDPGLGLRLIYFSYDVKMKEKGDIPEGYSVSREKKERFSLILESASTNQTSMYLCASITRGTGPTNEKLFFGSGTQLSVL.

CDR3 DNA: TGTGCCAGCAGTTTTGGGGCAGGTAGCAATCAGCCCCAGCATTTT. Translated: CASSFGAGSNQPQHF. The V and J genes are TRBV28 and TRBJ1-5; D possibly corresponds to TRBD1 (5 bases). The V end was cut by 3 bases, the J end by 0 bases, with 9 bases between. The CDR3 extends over 15 amino acids. Germline V CDR1 and CDR2: MDHEN, SYDVKM.

The chain recombines TRBV29-1 with TRBJ2-2, with 10 nucleotides matching TRBD2. CDR3 length: 19 amino acids. V dropped 0 bases and J dropped 0; count of bases not matched to a gene: 10. The V gene's germline CDR1 is SQVTM and CDR2 ANQGSEA. In DNA, the CDR3 is TGCAGCGTTGAAGATACAGGTAGCGGGGGGATCGCGAACACCGGGGAGCTGTTTTTT. It specifies CSVEDTGSGGIANTGELFF.

In its sample, this clone was seen a few times. This same CDR3 is encoded by further DNA sequences in the sample. The genes are TRBV5-1 and TRBJ2-7; D remains unclear. The CDR3 has 13 residues. CDR1 is SGHRS, CDR2 YFSETQ, per germline. Deletions cut 0 bases from V and 2 bases from J, with 6 bases between. The CDR3 nucleotides are TGCGCCAGCAGCTTGGCCCCTACCTACGAGCAGTACTTC. It specifies CASSLAPTYEQYF.

The chain carries TRBV30 and TRBJ2-7, with TRBD1 matching over 7 bases. Germline V gene data show CDR1 as GTSNPN and CDR2 as SVGIG (reference sequence). The CDR3 loop spans 14 amino acids. Germline trimming cut 2 bases from V and 6 bases from J; bases unmatched to any gene: 10. CDR3 DNA sequence: TGTGCCTGGAGTTCCCGACAGGGATACTCCGAGCAGTACTTC. The encoded protein is CAWSSRQGYSEQYF.

The chain employs TRBV4-1 and TRBJ2-1; 11 bases map to TRBD2. The CDR3 runs 17 residues. V shed 4 bases, J shed 6 bases, and the junction held 11 bases outside the gene matches. CDR1 is MGHRA, CDR2 YSYEKL, per germline. This CDR3 reads CASSPRYYSGRANEQFF. The CDR3 DNA reads as TGCGCCAGCAGCCCACGTTATTATAGCGGGAGGGCCAATGAGCAGTTCTTC.

A few counts support this clone. The rearrangement joins TRBV28 to TRBJ1-1; D is perhaps TRBD1 (6 bases). V lost 5 bases to trimming and J lost 1 base, with 11 bases between them. The CDR3 runs 14 residues. Germline loops: CDR1 MDHEN, CDR2 SYDVKM. CDR3 loop: CASSRWTANTEAFF. Written as DNA, the CDR3 is TGTGCCAGCAGTCGCTGGACAGCGAACACTGAAGCTTTCTTT.

The genes are TRBV4-1 and TRBJ2-3; 8 bases agree with TRBD2. The CDR3 spans 18 residues. V lost 3 bases and J lost 0; bases outside the gene matches: 11. Germline assignment: CDR1 MGHRA and CDR2 YSYEKL. The CDR3 sequence is CASSHPGGVLGSTDTQYF. CDR3 nucleotides: TGCGCCAGCAGCCACCCGGGAGGGGTGCTTGGGAGCACAGATACGCAGTATTTT.

This sequence joins TRBV5-1 and TRBJ2-1; 9 nucleotides align to TRBD2. V lost 3 bases, J lost 0 bases, and 13 bases stayed unmatched. The CDR3 is made up of 19 amino acids. CDR1 and CDR2 from the germline V gene are SGHRS and YFSETQ. CDR3 in amino acids: CASSSNPSLAGPSYNEQFF. DNA of the CDR3: TGCGCCAGCAGCTCAAACCCATCTCTAGCGGGACCCTCCTACAATGAGCAGTTCTTC.

The chain's CDR3 is CASSPGGGSNTGELFF. In DNA, the CDR3 is TGTGCCAGCAGTCCCGGGGGGGGCTCGAACACCGGGGAGCTGTTTTTT. The chain carries TRBV6-4 and TRBJ2-2; 8 bases are a match to TRBD2. The trim removed 5 bases at V and 0 bases at J, leaving 5 bases unmatched. CDR1 is MRHNA and CDR2 is SNTAGT in the germline V gene. The CDR3 totals 16 residues.

This clone was found a few times. The V gene is TRBV28, the J gene TRBJ1-1; weak D call: TRBD1 (5 bases). Per germline, CDR1 MDHEN and CDR2 SYDVKM. V lost 1 base and J lost 3, with 18 bases in between. The CDR3 loop spans 17 amino acids. CDR3 coding DNA: TGTGCCAGCAGTTTATCCCGATTGGGACTGATGTACACTGAAGCTTTCTTT. Protein product: CASSLSRLGLMYTEAFF.

The chain uses TRBV10-3 and TRBJ1-6; 10 nucleotides agree with TRBD1. The J segment lost 9 bases and the V segment lost 4 bases, leaving 9 bases of the junction unmatched. This CDR3 spans 16 amino acids. CDR1 and CDR2 (germline): ENHRY, SYGVKD. The DNA for the CDR3 is TGTGCCATCAGTGGCGGGGGACAGGGGAATCGTTCACCCCTCCACTTT. Amino acids: CAISGGGQGNRSPLHF.

This chain uses TRBV30 with TRBJ2-2, with 9 bases aligning to TRBD1. Germline V lookup: CDR1 GTSNPN, CDR2 SVGIG (reference sequence). The CDR3 has 16 amino acids. V trimming: 1 base; J trimming: 6 bases; junction bases outside the gene matches: 9. CDR3 amino acids: CAWSGKLGQGSGELFF. CDR3 in DNA: TGTGCCTGGAGTGGGAAACTGGGACAGGGCTCCGGGGAGCTGTTTTTT.

This chain uses TRBV7-2 with TRBJ2-3; the D is unclear. The CDR3 contains 14 residues. Germline V CDR1 and CDR2: SGHTA, FQGNSA. The germline V and J ends were trimmed by 4 bases and 0 bases, with 8 bases remaining between them. The CDR3 DNA is TGTGCCAGCAGCTCCCGAACTAGCACAGATACGCAGTATTTT. Amino acid sequence: CASSSRTSTDTQYF.

This clone is medium-sized in the sample. The chain couples TRBV6-4 to TRBJ2-3, with 9 bases matching TRBD2. The length of the CDR3 is 15 residues. Trimming removed 0 bases from V and 4 bases from J; junction bases left unmatched: 2. In germline, CDR1 is MRHNA, CDR2 SNTAGT. CDR3 loop: CASSDSRGGSDTQYF. Written as DNA, the CDR3 is TGTGCCAGCAGTGACTCGCGGGGGGGCTCAGATACGCAGTATTTT.

The count of this clone is one. This chain links TRBV11-3 with TRBJ2-7; D call uncertain. The CDR3 spans 14 residues. V was pared by 5 bases and J by 0 bases, with 11 bases between. CDR1 SGHNT and CDR2 YENEEA come from the germline V gene. In nucleotides, the CDR3 is TGTGCCAGCAGCCTGTCAGGTGTCTCCTACGAGCAGTACTTC. Translation gives CASSLSGVSYEQYF.

The chain combines TRBV5-4 with TRBJ2-1; 7 bases are a match to TRBD2. The J segment lost 9 bases and the V segment lost 6 bases, leaving 6 bases of the junction unmatched. Germline V gene lookup returns CDR1 SGHNT and CDR2 YYREEE (reference sequence). The CDR3 sequence is 12 residues long. The CDR3 sequence is CASIGLGGEQFF. Here the CDR3 DNA reads TGTGCCAGCATTGGACTAGGAGGTGAGCAGTTCTTC. The full variable domain, its missing parts supplied by reference TRBV5-4 and TRBJ2-1, is ETGVTQSPTHLIKTRGQQVTLRCSSQSGHNTVSWYQQALGQGPQFIFQYYREEENGRGNFPPRFSGLQFPNYSSELNVNALELDDSALYLCASIGLGGEQFFGPGTRLTVL.

The rearrangement joins TRBV4-1 to TRBJ2-7; no definite D call. The CDR3 runs to 12 residues. V was trimmed by 0 bases and J by 5 bases, leaving 5 bases between them. Germline V gene sequence: CDR1 MGHRA, CDR2 YSYEKL. The CDR3 here is CASSQELDEQYF. Here the CDR3 DNA reads TGCGCCAGCAGCCAAGAATTAGACGAGCAGTACTTC.

The rearrangement uses TRBV7-2 and TRBJ2-7; unclear D gene. The CDR3 is 11 residues long. From germline, CDR1 is SGHTA and CDR2 FQGNSA. V was cut by 10 bases and J by 7 bases, with 14 bases left in between. The CDR3 reads CATRPLYEQYF. The CDR3 nucleotides are TGTGCCACCAGACCCCTCTATGAGCAGTACTTC.

The rearrangement joins TRBV6-1 to TRBJ1-1; D is possibly TRBD1 (6 bases). CDR1 MNHNS and CDR2 SASEGT come from the germline V gene. Between the trimmed V and J ends, which lost 0 bases and 4 bases, there was a span of 9 bases. The CDR3 sequence is 14 residues long. The DNA of the CDR3 is TGTGCCAGCAGTGAAGCAGGGGGAAGCACTGAAGCTTTCTTT. It yields the protein CASSEAGGSTEAFF.

CDR3 loop: CASSLSARDAGELFF. CDR3 coding DNA: TGCGCCAGCAGCCTCTCAGCGAGAGACGCCGGGGAGCTGTTTTTT. The chain combines TRBV4-3 with TRBJ2-2; D is ambiguous. Germline V gives CDR1 LGHNA, CDR2 YSLEER. V was cut by 4 bases and J by 6 bases, with 15 bases left in between. This CDR3 contains 15 residues.

CDR3 DNA sequence: TGCGCCAGCAGCCAAGCTATCACAGATACGCAGTATTTT. Translated: CASSQAITDTQYF. The chain is built from TRBV4-3 and TRBJ2-3; D unresolved. The CDR3 consists of 13 residues. Trimming took 1 base from V and 2 from J, leaving 4 bases between them. Germline assignment: CDR1 LGHNA and CDR2 YSLEER.

This clone is a singleton in its sample. CDR3 sequence (DNA): TGTGCCAGCCGCCGACAGCCCCCCGGGGAGCTGTTTTTT. Translated, it gives CASRRQPPGELFF. J is TRBJ2-2 and V is TRBV6-6; a possible D gene is TRBD1 (5 bases). The V gene lost 8 bases and the J gene lost 6 bases, with 13 bases spanning the gap. CDR1 and CDR2 from the germline V gene are MNHNY and SVGAGI (reference sequence). The CDR3 is 13 amino acids.

The V gene is TRBV15, the J gene TRBJ2-7; the match to TRBD2 covers 9 bases. With V trimmed by 4 bases and J by 5 bases, 15 bases remained unmatched. The germline V gene has CDR1 LNHNV and CDR2 YYDKDF (reference sequence). The CDR3 sequence is 17 residues long. The CDR3 nucleotides read TGTGCCACCAGCACATTCCCGGGGGTAGCGGGAGAGAACGAGCAGTACTTC. It is translated as CATSTFPGVAGENEQYF. The full variable domain, its missing parts supplied by reference TRBV15 and TRBJ2-7, is DAMVIQNPRYQVTQFGKPVTLSCSQTLNHNVMYWYQQKSSQAPKLLFHYYDKDFNNEADTPDNFQSRRPNTSFCFLDIRSPGLGDTAMYLCATSTFPGVAGENEQYFGPGTRLTVT.

This chain links TRBV6-1 with TRBJ2-7; no definite D call. The CDR3 is 14 residues long. Trimming left V 7 bases short and J 1 base short, with 14 bases between. Germline V gives CDR1 MNHNS, CDR2 SASEGT. The CDR3: CASTPRGSSYEQYF. As DNA, the CDR3 is TGTGCCAGCACCCCCCGAGGTTCTTCCTACGAGCAGTACTTC.

This clone was picked up one time. The rearrangement uses TRBV7-2 and TRBJ1-1; a possible D gene is TRBD1 (6 bases). Looked up from germline, CDR1 is SGHTA and CDR2 is FQGNSA. The CDR3 consists of 13 residues. V dropped 5 bases and J dropped 10 bases, with 17 bases sitting between them. CDR3 DNA: TGTGCCAGCAGCCCACAGGGATATGGAGGAGCTTTCTTT. Protein product: CASSPQGYGGAFF.